Listed below are T cell receptor beta chains from one sample, sequenced in a study of neurological immune-mediated disorders. TCRdb fed the 5' RACE reads into MiXCR, producing one record per CDR3 protein. The sample has about 55,000 distinct CDR3 sequences, more than 3% seen once. The source material was CD4+ T cells from blood. Every receptor here comes from a woman between 40 and 50 years old with multiple sclerosis. CDR3s include the opening cysteine and the closing phenylalanine or tryptophan. Fields, in order: D gene, clone size, V gene, J gene, CDR3 protein, CDR3 DNA. The D gene is left open where the match is weak. Expanded clones get a size class; other rows say once, few or many, or leave the size out.

>-|many|TRBV20-1|TRBJ2-1
CSAQHLVGANEQFF
TGCAGTGCCCAACATCTTGTGGGGGCCAATGAGCAGTTCTTC
>-|many|TRBV6-1|TRBJ1-5
CASSGPGKPQHF
TGTGCCAGCAGTGGTCCAGGGAAGCCCCAGCATTTT
>-|many|TRBV6-2/TRBV6-3|TRBJ2-1
CASSYLPLAGRNEQFF
TGTGCCAGCAGTTACCTTCCCCTCGCCGGACGCAATGAGCAGTTCTTC
>TRBD1|many|TRBV11-2|TRBJ1-5
CASSTLGQNQPQHF
TGTGCCAGCAGCACCCTGGGACAGAATCAGCCCCAGCATTTT
>-|many|TRBV27|TRBJ1-5
CASRLWGDHQPQHF
TGTGCCAGCAGGTTATGGGGGGACCATCAGCCCCAGCATTTT
>-|many|TRBV3-1|TRBJ1-6
CASSFDGYSPLHF
TGTGCCAGCAGCTTTGACGGATATTCACCCCTCCACTTT
>TRBD2|many|TRBV5-1|TRBJ2-1
CASSLSSGAYNEQFF
TGCGCCAGCAGCTTGTCTAGCGGTGCCTACAATGAGCAGTTCTTC
>-|many|TRBV29-1|TRBJ2-6
CSVVGGPGANVLTF
TGCAGCGTCGTAGGGGGACCTGGGGCCAACGTCCTGACTTTC
>-|many|TRBV19|TRBJ1-2
CASNPTGARYGYTF
TGTGCCAGTAATCCCACGGGGGCGAGGTATGGCTACACCTTC
>-|many|TRBV5-1|TRBJ2-3
CASSLEGTDTQYF
TGCGCCAGCAGCTTGGAGGGCACAGATACGCAGTATTTT
>-|many|TRBV3-1|TRBJ2-1
CASSHAARVDEQFF
TGTGCCAGCAGCCATGCGGCCCGGGTCGATGAGCAGTTCTTC
>-|-|TRBV5-4|TRBJ1-1
CASSLAPMVGTEAFF
TGTGCCAGCAGCTTGGCGCCTATGGTAGGGACTGAAGCTTTCTTT
>-|many|TRBV20-1|TRBJ1-4
CSASMRRYRVF
TGCAGTGCTAGTATGCGTCGTTATCGGGTCTTT
>-|many|TRBV15|TRBJ2-7
CATSRDQGLYEQYF
TGTGCCACCAGCAGAGATCAGGGACTCTACGAGCAGTACTTC
>-|many|TRBV5-6|TRBJ2-2
CASNRRGPGELFF
TGTGCCAGCAATCGAAGGGGACCCGGGGAGCTGTTTTTT
>-|many|TRBV12-3/TRBV12-4|TRBJ1-2
CASSLEDSYGYTF
TGTGCCAGCAGTCTCGAGGACAGCTATGGCTACACCTTC
>-|many|TRBV5-6|TRBJ2-7
CASSLDRTYEQYF
TGTGCCAGCAGCCTCGACAGGACCTACGAGCAGTACTTC
>TRBD2|many|TRBV5-1|TRBJ2-1
CASSYGGEFYNEQFF
TGCGCCAGCAGCTACGGGGGGGAGTTTTACAATGAGCAGTTCTTC
>TRBD1|many|TRBV6-2/TRBV6-3|TRBJ2-7
CASSSNPGGQGGPYEQYF
TGTGCCAGCAGTTCAAACCCGGGGGGACAGGGGGGACCGTACGAGCAGTACTTC
>TRBD2|many|TRBV11-1|TRBJ2-7
CASSSGLAGRQQYF
TGTGCCAGCAGCTCGGGACTAGCGGGGCGGCAGCAGTACTTC
>-|many|TRBV5-5|TRBJ2-7
CASSLSGTPLEQYF
TGTGCCAGCAGTCTATCCGGGACACCACTCGAGCAGTACTTC
>-|many|TRBV2|TRBJ1-5
CASSERQAINQPQHF
TGTGCCAGCAGTGAAAGACAGGCGATCAATCAGCCCCAGCATTTT
>-|-|TRBV5-1|TRBJ1-1
CASSLEIGGTEAFF
TGCGCCAGCAGCTTGGAGATAGGAGGGACTGAAGCTTTCTTT
>TRBD2|many|TRBV6-2/TRBV6-3|TRBJ2-7
CASSRLAGGYEQYF
TGTGCCAGCAGTCGACTAGCGGGGGGATACGAGCAGTACTTC
>-|many|TRBV3-1|TRBJ1-5
CASSHRGEGNQPQHF
TGTGCCAGCAGCCACCGGGGCGAAGGCAATCAGCCCCAGCATTTT
>-|many|TRBV20-1|TRBJ1-4
CSALEDFNEKLFF
TGCAGTGCTCTAGAGGACTTTAATGAAAAACTGTTTTTT